These T cell receptor beta chains were read from a single sample in a study of early T cells in non-severe SARS-CoV-2 infection. TCRdb re-called the 5' RACE reads through MiXCR, storing one row per CDR3 protein. The repertoire holds some 33,000 distinct CDR3 sequences, with about 6% as singletons. Sequencing input: whole blood. The receptors shown here come from an adult who was a healthcare worker with PCR-confirmed SARS-CoV-2 infection or an uninfected control (not recorded which). Both conserved end residues are part of each CDR3. The D gene is left open where the match is weak. Clone size is stated in some rows and not others, as once, few, many or a class when expanded.

>TRBV5-1|many|TRBJ2-1|.
CASSVEAGGEQFF
TGCGCCAGCAGCGTGGAGGCTGGAGGTGAGCAGTTCTTC
>TRBV3-1|few|TRBJ2-7|.
CASSRTSGSYEQYF
TGTGCCAGCAGCCGGACCTCCGGGTCCTACGAGCAGTACTTC
>TRBV6-2/TRBV6-3|many|TRBJ2-1|.
CASKGSGQAFYNEQFF
TGTGCCAGCAAAGGGTCGGGTCAGGCTTTTTACAATGAGCAGTTCTTC
>TRBV7-9|medium-sized|TRBJ2-3|.
CASSWGLDTQYF
TGTGCCAGCAGCTGGGGCTTGGATACGCAGTATTTT
>TRBV10-3|few|TRBJ2-7|.
CAISARGLYEQYF
TGTGCCATCAGTGCCCGGGGGCTCTACGAGCAGTACTTC
>TRBV13|many|TRBJ2-7|.
CASSQGTGPPSSYEQYF
TGTGCCAGCAGCCAAGGGACCGGACCGCCAAGCTCCTACGAGCAGTACTTC
>TRBV20-1|many|TRBJ2-7|.
CSARSWGVNYEQYF
TGCAGTGCTAGAAGTTGGGGGGTTAACTACGAGCAGTACTTC
>TRBV5-6|.|TRBJ2-7|TRBD1
CASSLGQGNEQYF
TGTGCCAGCAGCTTGGGACAGGGCAACGAGCAGTACTTC
>TRBV20-1|many|TRBJ2-5|TRBD1
CSARKTGVASALKTQYF
TGCAGTGCTAGAAAAACAGGGGTAGCGTCAGCCCTAAAGACCCAGTACTTC
>TRBV5-6|many|TRBJ2-5|.
CASSLRYQETQYF
TGTGCCAGCAGCTTGCGGTACCAAGAGACCCAGTACTTC
>TRBV29-1|many|TRBJ1-1|TRBD1
CSSRGLITEAFF
TGCAGCTCCAGGGGGCTGATCACTGAAGCTTTCTTT
>TRBV9|few|TRBJ2-7|TRBD1
CASSVGTGAYEQYF
TGTGCCAGCAGCGTAGGGACAGGGGCCTACGAGCAGTACTTC
>TRBV24-1|medium-sized|TRBJ2-5|.
CATSDVGWEETQYF
TGTGCCACCAGTGATGTGGGCTGGGAAGAGACCCAGTACTTC
>TRBV20-1|many|TRBJ2-3|.
CSARDATVWLYNGTDTQYF
TGCAGTGCTAGAGACGCGACAGTATGGTTATATAACGGCACAGATACGCAGTATTTT
>TRBV12-3/TRBV12-4|many|TRBJ2-2|.
CASSLGAHTGELFF
TGTGCCAGCAGTTTAGGGGCCCACACCGGGGAGCTGTTTTTT
>TRBV7-9|many|TRBJ2-7|.
CASSLVGNEQYF
TGTGCCAGCAGCTTAGTTGGGAACGAGCAGTACTTC
>TRBV4-1|many|TRBJ2-7|TRBD1
CASSRGGLGYEQYF
TGCGCCAGCAGCCGAGGGGGCCTAGGCTACGAGCAGTACTTC
>TRBV5-4|many|TRBJ2-1|.
CASSFQDEQFF
TGTGCCAGCAGCTTCCAGGATGAGCAGTTCTTC
>TRBV12-3/TRBV12-4|many|TRBJ2-6|TRBD1
CASSDDRGGGANVLTF
TGTGCCAGCAGTGATGACAGGGGTGGTGGGGCCAACGTCCTGACTTTC
>TRBV12-3/TRBV12-4|few|TRBJ2-3|.
CASNSLGYTDTQYF
TGTGCCAGCAATTCACTTGGCTACACAGATACGCAGTATTTT
>TRBV7-2|.|TRBJ1-1|.
CTSSLLLWGNTEAFF
TGTACCAGCAGCTTATTATTATGGGGGAACACTGAAGCTTTCTTT
>TRBV4-1|few|TRBJ2-1|.
CASSQEGPSYNEQFF
TGCGCCAGCAGCCAAGAGGGGCCGAGCTACAATGAGCAGTTCTTC
>TRBV6-1|many|TRBJ2-3|.
CATHARGLTDTQYF
TGTGCCACCCACGCGAGGGGCCTCACAGATACGCAGTATTTT
>TRBV7-9|many|TRBJ2-1|TRBD2
CASSLYGTSGGNEQFF
TGTGCCAGCAGCCTCTACGGGACTAGCGGGGGGAATGAGCAGTTCTTC
>TRBV18|many|TRBJ2-1|TRBD2
CASSPSSGGNNEQFF
TGTGCCAGCTCACCTAGCAGCGGGGGGAACAATGAGCAGTTCTTC
>TRBV6-4|many|TRBJ2-3|TRBD2
CASSGTSGGDTQYF
TGTGCCAGCAGTGGGACTAGCGGGGGAGATACGCAGTATTTT
>TRBV7-9|many|TRBJ1-4|TRBD1
CASSPGGGEKLFF
TGTGCCAGCAGCCCAGGGGGTGGTGAAAAACTGTTTTTT
>TRBV5-1|few|TRBJ2-2|.
CASEGVSANTGELFF
TGCGCCAGCGAGGGGGTTTCGGCGAACACCGGGGAGCTGTTTTTT
>TRBV5-1|.|TRBJ1-1|.
CASSFEGMNTEAFF
TGCGCCAGCAGCTTTGAGGGAATGAACACTGAAGCTTTCTTT
>TRBV20-1|many|TRBJ1-2|TRBD1
CSAPRQGLEGYTF
TGCAGTGCTCCGCGACAGGGACTAGAAGGCTACACCTTC
>TRBV7-2|many|TRBJ1-6|.
CASSSSVGLHF
TGTGCCAGCAGCTCCTCAGTGGGCCTCCACTTT
>TRBV6-4|many|TRBJ2-1|TRBD1
CASSRQGSYNEQFF
TGTGCCAGCAGTCGACAGGGCTCCTACAATGAGCAGTTCTTC
>TRBV5-4|many|TRBJ1-2|.
CATGDEGSAYGYTF
TGTGCCACAGGGGATGAGGGGTCGGCCTATGGCTACACCTTC
>TRBV4-1|many|TRBJ2-7|.
CASSFEQRDYEQYF
TGCGCCAGCAGCTTCGAGCAAAGGGACTACGAGCAGTACTTC
>TRBV4-2|many|TRBJ2-3|.
CASKREVAETDTQYF
TGTGCCAGCAAAAGGGAGGTAGCGGAAACAGATACGCAGTATTTT
>TRBV6-5|many|TRBJ1-6|.
CASSYSKKQGTYSPLHF
TGTGCCAGCAGTTACTCGAAGAAACAGGGTACTTATTCACCCCTCCACTTT
>TRBV12-3/TRBV12-4|many|TRBJ2-2|.
CASSLVRGRNTGELFF
TGTGCCAGCAGTTTAGTCCGGGGGCGAAACACCGGGGAGCTGTTTTTT
>TRBV28|many|TRBJ2-5|.
CASSLTSPRVSEETQYF
TGTGCCAGCAGCCTTACTAGCCCGCGTGTTTCAGAGGAGACCCAGTACTTC
>TRBV24-1|.|TRBJ2-1|TRBD1
CATSAPSGGSYNEQFF
TGTGCCACCAGTGCCCCTTCAGGGGGCTCCTACAATGAGCAGTTCTTC
>TRBV3-1|few|TRBJ1-2|.
CASSQDESGYTF
TGTGCCAGCAGCCAAGATGAGAGTGGCTACACCTTC
>TRBV27|many|TRBJ2-3|.
CASSLRAGATDTQYF
TGTGCCAGCAGTTTAAGGGCGGGGGCCACAGATACGCAGTATTTT
>TRBV20-1|many|TRBJ2-7|TRBD2
CSAAGGAYEQYF
TGCAGTGCTGCCGGGGGGGCCTACGAGCAGTACTTC
>TRBV5-5|many|TRBJ2-7|TRBD1
CASSRSVQGTVYEQYF
TGTGCCAGCAGCCGCTCAGTTCAAGGGACAGTCTACGAGCAGTACTTC
>TRBV7-7|few|TRBJ2-1|TRBD1
CASSSDRTGRDEQFF
TGTGCTAGCAGCTCCGACCGGACAGGGCGCGATGAGCAGTTCTTC
>TRBV5-6|.|TRBJ1-5|.
CASSLNQPQHF
TGTGCCAGCAGCTTGAATCAGCCCCAGCATTTT
>TRBV10-3|few|TRBJ1-1|.
CAITSGGAGTEAFF
TGTGCCATCACCTCGGGAGGCGCCGGCACTGAAGCTTTCTTT
>TRBV6-1|many|TRBJ1-4|.
CASSEVKGNNEKLFF
TGTGCCAGCAGTGAAGTGAAGGGTAATAATGAAAAACTGTTTTTT
>TRBV20-1|.|TRBJ2-7|.
CSARVGGYEQYF
TGCAGTGCTAGAGTTGGGGGCTACGAGCAGTACTTC
>TRBV6-1|many|TRBJ2-3|TRBD1
CASSESTGGADTQYF
TGTGCCAGCAGTGAATCGACAGGGGGCGCAGATACGCAGTATTTT
>TRBV7-9|many|TRBJ1-1|.
CASSLGSGANTEAFF
TGTGCCAGCAGCTTAGGGTCCGGGGCGAACACTGAAGCTTTCTTT
>TRBV27|many|TRBJ2-7|.
CASSPHPADYEQYF
TGTGCCAGCAGTCCGCATCCGGCTGACTACGAGCAGTACTTC
>TRBV20-1|many|TRBJ1-2|.
CSAAYGGERGYTF
TGCAGTGCAGCCTACGGAGGGGAAAGGGGCTACACCTTC
>TRBV5-1|many|TRBJ2-1|.
CASSFSSGQHNEQFF
TGCGCCAGCAGCTTTTCCTCCGGACAGCACAATGAGCAGTTCTTC